This TCR beta chain was found in a study of blood T cells in healthy people across ages. Overall study results and limits: Changes in expanded clonotypes were possibly confounded, as the CMV status of donors was unknown.

This clonotype came up a few times. Its antigen is not known. V lost 6 bases to trimming and J lost 2 bases, with 12 bases between them. Germline V gene data show CDR1 as MRHNA and CDR2 as SNTAGT. The CDR3 extends over 14 amino acids. Together with a sample-barcoded 5' primer, a J-beta primer mix was included in a second PCR lasting about 7 to 11 cycles. A template-switch adaptor containing 12 random nucleotides labeled each cDNA molecule. TCRdb analysed the 5' RACE reads with MiXCR anew, one entry per CDR3 protein. The top ten hold roughly 2% of the sample, which has about 1.8 million distinct CDR3 sequences, about 50% seen once.

The chain joins TRBV6-4 to TRBJ2-3, with D unresolved. The clonotype originates from a middle-aged woman in good health. Sample: blood. The CDR3 nucleotides read TGTGCCAGCAGCTCCACGTCCTTCACAGATACGCAGTATTTT. This sequence encodes CASSSTSFTDTQYF.